This T cell receptor (beta chain) was retrieved from a study of identical twins. Everyone who donated was a healthy Caucasian. Template switching, a step in the protocol, added a universal primer site, and cDNA carried unique molecular identifiers. MiXCR was run by TCRdb on the 5' RACE reads, yielding one entry per CDR3 protein. The repertoire consists of 250,000 to 300,000 distinct CDR3 sequences, with more than 8% occurring once and the leading ten covering roughly 6.4%. Per germline, CDR1 SNHLY and CDR2 FYNNEI. J lost 4 bases, V lost 7 bases, and 11 bases had no gene match. This CDR3 contains 15 residues. This clonotype was detected a few times. The sample also formed part of further work on yellow fever vaccine responses in identical twins.

Sequencing used CD8+ T cells sorted from blood. The rearrangement uses TRBV2 and TRBJ1-2; TRBD1 aligns across 8 bases. The source is a woman under 30 in good health. CDR3: CASKVSGTGGYGYTF. The CDR3 region has the DNA TGTGCCAGCAAAGTGTCCGGGACAGGTGGCTATGGCTACACCTTC.